This record covers a single TCR beta chain. This clone occurred a few times. Its antigen specificity is not known. No clone much larger than this one lies a single base away; base qualities are absent. The cohort was made up of hundreds of healthy bone marrow donors. At the time of sampling, every cohort member was nominally healthy, though immune exposures that went unrecorded were likely present. The donor was CMV seronegative and belonged to the group of over 300 seronegative cohort members. A peripheral blood sample was provided by each donor, and peripheral blood mononuclear cells were used for TCR beta sequencing. The Qiagen DNeasy Blood Extraction Kit was used to extract genomic DNA from the blood cell samples. The data are from a study of cytomegalovirus exposure and HLA in healthy donors (dated by TCRdb to the late 2010s). With respect to the entire study: According to an earlier analysis of a few hundred of the donors, roughly 180 million T cells yielded roughly 100 million unique TCR beta sequences and approximately 300 Gb of sequence data. Roughly 310 gigabases of sequencing data and around 87 million unique TCR sequences were included in an early release covering 500 to 750 HLA-typed donors. The genetic ancestry cluster associated with self-reported Caucasian donors included 80% to 90% of the approximately 400 genotyped donors. The study aimed to test whether cataloging public T cell receptors could reveal signatures of past pathogen exposure. The study used immunosequencing to profile the T cell repertoires of approximately 640 subjects and linked those repertoires to cytomegalovirus serostatus. A separate validation cohort of roughly 110 different subjects was used in addition to the approximately 700-subject first cohort. To predict cytomegalovirus infection status, the study brought together high-throughput TCR immunosequencing, statistical association of individual TCRs with disease status, and machine learning. A later analysis re-examined previously published TCR beta repertoires from around 670 donors and added high-resolution HLA genotyping to investigate patterns of TCR occurrence. The later analysis used no new phenotypic data to find candidate immune exposures, relying instead on TCR beta sequences and their occurrence across donors. An earlier analysis of some 500 of the donors used high-throughput TCR beta sequencing to judge whether each TCR beta V gene segment behaved as functional or pseudogenic. Donor age, sex, ethnicity and CMV serostatus were compiled alongside the repertoire data. A later genetic analysis used genome-wide SNP genotypes for about 60% of the roughly 670 donors, treating that subset as a discovery cohort. Every repertoire in the discovery cohort had been generated on one and the same sequencing platform. Both class I and class II loci were covered by HLA typing, at four-digit resolution. Typing coverage varied by locus: roughly 629-640 donors for A, B, C, DRB1 and DQB1; roughly 520 for DQA1; more than 600 for DPA1; approximately 490 for DPB1. Because of strong linkage in the cohort, roughly five DR-DQ haplotypes were treated as single units for association and clustering. Among 398 genotyped donors of the cohort, an average of approximately 240,000 unique TCR beta nucleotide sequences was sequenced per donor, of which 15% to 20% were non-productive.

CDR1 and CDR2 (MGHRA, YSYEKL) derive from the germline V gene. The CDR3 measures 15 amino acids from cysteine to phenylalanine. Kept here is only the CDR3 DNA, which spans 45 bases and is read in frame from base 1. A distance of 11 bases separates the germline ends of V and J, which lose 1 base and 4 bases respectively. The protocol used for the library was the immunoSEQ multiplex PCR assay. For the multiplex PCR, a mixture combining 60 forward primers for TCR Vbeta segments and 13 reverse primers for TCR Jbeta segments was used. The CDR3 region of rearranged TCR beta genes was amplified from genomic DNA by a multiplex PCR assay. On the Illumina HiSeq System, the amplified TCR beta libraries were sequenced as 87-base-pair reads. In the authors' own workflow: In a later analysis, tens of millions of unique TCR beta chains were counted across the 690 or so repertoires, and roughly 11 million of these chains were shared by at least two donors. To remove PCR and sequencing errors, raw reads were error-corrected and collapsed into unique sequences using a nearest-neighbor algorithm that merged closely related sequences. V, D and J gene segments were assigned by aligning CDR3 sequences to IMGT reference sequences. For a sequence to be retained, at least a six-nucleotide match to both a V gene segment and a J gene segment was required. A rearrangement was called productive if the CDR3 had no stop codons and remained in frame with V and J, and every other rearrangement was called non-productive. CDR3 was defined according to IMGT convention as the region running from the second conserved V-encoded cysteine to the conserved J-encoded phenylalanine. Sequences without an unambiguous match to a single V gene segment were excluded from the earlier analysis of 450 to 650 of the donors. An earlier analysis of a few hundred of the donors classified V segments as functional when productive rearrangements were above 56.7% and as segregating when the standard deviation between donors was above 5%. A statistical classification framework was built to diagnose cytomegalovirus status from the catalog of TCR beta chain sequences. In a later analysis, TCR nucleotide sequences were compared against IMGT/GENE-DB human TR gene sequences so that V and J genes could be assigned. The TCRdist pipeline was used in a later analysis to assign CDR3 sequences and most-parsimonious VDJ recombination scenarios. A later analysis defined each TCR beta chain by its CDR3 amino acid sequence plus V-gene family, and excluded reads lacking a unique V-gene family. In a later analysis, several hundred highly shared, low-generation-probability nucleotide sequences were removed to address suspected cross-contamination and a sequencing artifact. For each public chain, a later analysis derived a clonal expansion index from normalized ranks of inferred template counts within each repertoire. A later analysis computed generation probabilities with a VDJ recombination model fitted to out-of-frame rearrangements, and checked the results against IGoR. A later analysis scored TCR-TCR, TCR-HLA and TCR-CMV co-occurrence with hypergeometric tests, applying a repertoire-size bias correction to TCR pairs. A later analysis estimated false discovery rates by permuting HLA or CMV assignments 20 times. In a later analysis, co-occurring TCRs were grouped using DBSCAN, and TCRdist sequence similarity was added for clustering within HLA-allele-positive subsets. For co-occurrence clustering, repertoires with fewer than 30,000 or more than 120,000 public chains were excluded, along with a handful of repertoires with anomalous nucleotide sharing. The table comes from immuneACCESS by way of TCRdb, which keeps in-frame sequences with V and J called. Part of the clones is missing from these tables; in studies checked, under half for an unresolved V gene and the rest for unknown reasons. The DNA gave D and trimming, while V, J and clone size come from that table. Recorded for this sample are about 92,000 clones; 69% of them occurred a single time. In total, the top ten clones hold approximately 2.9% of the sample.

Points the paper makes about the study in general: The authors suggested that the approach could potentially be generalized to other disease states and immunological phenotypes. Linkage disequilibrium might explain the correlated functional status among segregating V segments, but an unknown experimental factor could not be excluded. Sequencing depth was assumed to be roughly uniform across donors in the presence/absence analyses, though that assumption may not hold. According to a later analysis, TCR association rates differed among HLA loci, with DRB1 alleles showing the most associated TCRs and HLA-C alleles showing the fewest. Most CMV-associated TCR beta chains appeared to be HLA-restricted in a later analysis, and the HLA associations seemed to be driven largely by CMV exposure. The sequencing pipeline was judged likely to have produced a cluster of highly shared sequence variants as a technical artifact. A further reported finding was that TCR beta sequences accurately predicted the HLA-A and HLA-B alleles for most subjects in the first cohort. In vitro tests confirmed that a few of the cytomegalovirus-associated TCR beta chains recognize cytomegalovirus antigens. Compared with equally common non-associated chains, HLA-associated TCR beta chains in a later analysis were more clonally expanded and had lower generation probabilities. Because counts were too low, seventeen rarely observed V segments, including chromosome 9 orphons, were left out of the earlier analysis of some 600 of the donors. When HLA alleles, especially DR and DQ, strongly co-occurred, attributing TCR associations to individual alleles was difficult. The classifier was reported to diagnose cytomegalovirus status with high specificity and sensitivity in both the original and validation cohorts. In an earlier analysis of under 600 of the donors, most TCR beta V segments were observed in productive rearrangements about 87% or about 30% of the time, broadly matching IMGT annotations. In a later genetic analysis, a missense DCLRE1C variant was associated with V-gene and J-gene trimming of TCR beta chains, and the association was replicated in an independent cohort. Most TCR sequences were observed very rarely across donors, whereas some public TCRs were present in many individuals. This cohort had only TCR beta chains sequenced, and the lack of alpha or paired-chain data limited which features could be detected. Because the 87-base-pair reads could not distinguish some IMGT-functional V segments, including TRBV6-2 and TRBV6-3, those segments were excluded. In the study, around 160 TCR beta chains were listed as associated with cytomegalovirus. A later genetic analysis reported fewer N-insertions in productive TCRs among donors in an Asian-associated ancestry cluster than the 666-donor mean. According to a later analysis, parvovirus B19, influenza, CMV and Epstein-Barr virus appeared linked to several top co-occurrence clusters. CMV serostatus was the only immune exposure information available for the cohort. At a false discovery rate of 0.05, a later analysis linked under 20,000 TCR beta sequences to specific HLA alleles. HLA typing was unavailable for some donors at each locus, so association tests used only the typed subset.

The specimen sequenced was PBMCs. This TCR was recovered from a man in his forties or fifties in good health and CMV-seronegative. This chain joins TRBV4-1 to TRBJ1-5; a tentative D match to TRBD1 spans 5 bases. CDR3 reads: CASSQGGGGNQPQHF. The nucleotide sequence reads as follows: TGCGCCAGCAGCCAAGGCGGCGGGGGGAATCAGCCCCAGCATTTT.